This T cell receptor beta chain came from a study of neurological immune-mediated disorders. General study results and limits: HTLV-1-associated myelopathy had the most TCR clonal expansion, and multiple sclerosis had the least, less than healthy controls.

This clonotype was recorded many times. Its target is unknown. Time point given: longitudinal time-point 2. With 10-nucleotide random UMIs included, cDNA was synthesized by 5'RACE. MiXCR, run by TCRdb on the 5' RACE reads, gives a single entry per CDR3 protein. The sample contains around 49,000 distinct CDR3 sequences, less than 15% of which appear only once. The V gene's germline CDR1 is DFQATT and CDR2 SNEGSKA (reference sequence). V lost 1 base and J lost 0, with 19 bases in between. The CDR3 covers 18 residues. The sequencing sample was made of PBMCs. The V and J genes are TRBV20-1 and TRBJ2-1, with D maybe TRBD2 (5 bases). This receptor was obtained from a male donor with HTLV-1-associated myelopathy (HAM/TSP). The CDR3 sequence is CSARVLWAPRGSYNEQFF. CDR3 in DNA: TGCAGTGCTAGAGTGTTATGGGCGCCCCGGGGCTCCTACAATGAGCAGTTCTTC.